The source of this T cell receptor beta chain is a study of response to subunit inactivated influenza vaccine. With 1 base clipped from V and 4 bases from J, the junction kept 17 bases outside the gene matches. The CDR3 is 20 amino acids. MiXCR, run by TCRdb on the RT-PCR reads, gives a single entry per CDR3 protein. The data show about 570,000 distinct CDR3 sequences, around 10% seen once. The sample was also reused in another study, on T cells expressing NK-cell markers. That paper states: 5'RACE template switching built TCR beta cDNA with unique molecular identifiers. It was sorted CD3+CD56-NKG2C+, CD3+CD56+NKG2C- and CD3+CD56+NKG2C+ T cells that provided the TCR beta repertoires.

The TCR originated in a man between 50 and 59 years old who received an inactivated influenza vaccine. This rearrangement joins TRBV23-1 to TRBJ2-1; 9 nucleotides agree with TRBD1. TRBV23-1 is assigned to the ORF class and has an uncertain function. This specimen consisted of PBMCs from blood, obtained on the day of vaccination. CDR3 sequence (DNA): TGCGCCAGCAGTCAATTTGGGACAGGGTGTTCTGTCAGGTCGTACAATGAGCAGTTCTTC. It specifies CASSQFGTGCSVRSYNEQFF.